This entry is about one TCR beta chain. Its antigen remains unknown. This specimen comes from a study of T cells after posttransplantation cyclophosphamide. Whole-study findings and limits: Tissue-infiltrating T cells from skin or gut overlapped little with blood T cells. Recipient CMV seropositivity and CMV reactivation strongly tracked TRB clonality. Later blood repertoires were often dominated by clones from the donor CD8+ memory compartment.

Sequenced by immunoSEQ multiplex PCR; TCRdb stores in-frame clones only, minus some. This table has more than 9,500 clones, approximately 81% appearing once. CDR1 is LNHDA, CDR2 SQIVND, per germline (reference sequence). V dropped 2 bases and J dropped 6; count of bases not matched to a gene: 16. The CDR3 extends over 18 amino acids. Sampled 1 year posttransplant, controls received myeloablative marrow transplants, methotrexate and a calcineurin inhibitor. The sample in question was PBMCs, obtained about 350 days after allogeneic stem cell transplant with calcineurin inhibitor and methotrexate. The genes are TRBV19 and TRBJ1-5, with TRBD1 identical over 7 bases. The sequence came from a young adult male patient who received an allogeneic stem cell transplant from an unrelated donor, was CMV-positive, and had acute GVHD only. Some T cells may be graft donor cells. CDR3 loop: CASSIWRKGGKVAQPQHF. The CDR3 bases are TGTGCCAGTAGTATATGGCGGAAAGGGGGCAAGGTGGCTCAGCCCCAGCATTTT. Filled out from reference TRBV19 and TRBJ1-5, the complete variable domain reads DGGITQSPKYLFRKEGQNVTLSCEQNLNHDAMYWYRQDPGQGLRLIYYSQIVNDFQKGDIAEGYSVSREKKESFPLTVTSAQKNPTAFYLCASSIWRKGGKVAQPQHFGDGTRLSIL.